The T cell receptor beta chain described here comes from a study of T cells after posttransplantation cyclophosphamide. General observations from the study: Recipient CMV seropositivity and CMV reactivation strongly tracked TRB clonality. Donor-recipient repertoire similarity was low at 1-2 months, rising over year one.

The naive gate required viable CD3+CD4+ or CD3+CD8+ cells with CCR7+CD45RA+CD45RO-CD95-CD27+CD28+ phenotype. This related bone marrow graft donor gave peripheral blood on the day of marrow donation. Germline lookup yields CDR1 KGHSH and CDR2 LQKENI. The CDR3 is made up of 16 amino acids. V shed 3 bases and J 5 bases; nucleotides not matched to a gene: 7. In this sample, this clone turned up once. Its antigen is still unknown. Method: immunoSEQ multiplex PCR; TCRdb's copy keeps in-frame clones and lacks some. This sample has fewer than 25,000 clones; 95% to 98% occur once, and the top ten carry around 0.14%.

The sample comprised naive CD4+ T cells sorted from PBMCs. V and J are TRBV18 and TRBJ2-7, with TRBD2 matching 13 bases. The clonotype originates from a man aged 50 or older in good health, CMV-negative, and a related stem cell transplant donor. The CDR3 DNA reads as TGTGCCAGCTCACCGGCGGGACTAGCGGGAATTAACGAGCAGTACTTC. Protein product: CASSPAGLAGINEQYF.